Given below is one T cell receptor (beta chain) in context. From germline, CDR1 is SEHNR and CDR2 FQNEAQ (reference sequence). The V gene end was trimmed by 5 bases and the J gene end by 3 bases; junction bases not matched to a gene: 10. The CDR3 has 16 amino acids. This record comes from a study of blood T cell repertoires in COVID-19. TCRdb's table, derived via immunoSEQ multiplex PCR, lists solely in-frame clones and lacks some. There are about 160,000 clones in the sample; 82% occur only once, and roughly 20% lies in the top ten. This chain joins TRBV7-9 and TRBJ2-5, with 9 bases fitting TRBD1. The clonotype comes from a man in his fifties or sixties who had recovered from COVID-19. Sequencing was performed on PBMCs or T cells enriched from blood (not recorded which). CDR3 amino acids: CASSLWTGAREETQYF. The CDR3 DNA follows: TGTGCCAGCAGCCTATGGACAGGGGCGAGGGAAGAGACCCAGTACTTC.